This TCR beta chain was obtained from a study of early T cells in non-severe SARS-CoV-2 infection. The overall study: Chains were not paired, and sequencing was done on bulk RNA from unsorted whole blood. General observations from the study: Matching against VDJdb likely underestimated virus-specific expansions, favoring anti-spike CD8.

CDR1 is DFQATT and CDR2 is SNEGSKA in the germline V gene (reference sequence). The CDR3 runs to 14 residues. Trimming stripped 0 bases from V and 6 bases from J, with 12 bases between. This clonotype has ten or more counts. Its antigen is unknown. Attachment of unique molecular identifiers was made to individual cDNA molecules. From the 5' RACE reads, TCRdb called clonotypes with MiXCR, one entry per CDR3 protein. In the table there are around 65,000 distinct CDR3 sequences, roughly 13% of which are singletons. This chain joins TRBV20-1 and TRBJ1-5; D may be TRBD1 (5 bases). The sample was whole blood, taken at baseline. This TCR was sampled from an adult who was a healthcare worker with PCR-confirmed SARS-CoV-2 infection or an uninfected control (not recorded which). CDR3 coding DNA: TGCAGTGCTAGAGATATTACGGGGCTTCAGCCCCAGCATTTT. This codes for CSARDITGLQPQHF.